This is a list of T cell receptor beta chains from one sample in a study of beta chain features in type 1 diabetes. Using immunoSEQ multiplex PCR, the repertoire was profiled, and TCRdb retains in-frame clones only, with some absent. The sample has 250,000 to 350,000 clones, more than 9.5% seen once. The sample taken for sequencing was naive CD4+ T cells from blood. The receptor source for this set is a woman in her thirties in good health. Each CDR3 is given with its conserved first and last residue. The D gene is left open where the match is weak. Expanded clones get a size class; other rows say once, few or many, or leave the size out.

V: TRBV2
J: TRBJ2-1
D: TRBD2
size: -
DNA: TGTGCCAGCAGGCGGGGACTAGCGGAGTACAATGAGCAGTTCTTC
CDR3: CASRRGLAEYNEQFF

V: TRBV5-1
J: TRBJ2-7
D: TRBD2
size: few
DNA: TGCGCCAGCAGCTTGGTCGGGGAGGGCGGCGAGCAGTACTTC
CDR3: CASSLVGEGGEQYF

V: TRBV5-1
J: TRBJ2-1
D: -
size: few
DNA: TGCGCCAGCACCCTTCCGGAGAACTACAATGAGCAGTTCTTC
CDR3: CASTLPENYNEQFF

V: TRBV7-7
J: TRBJ2-1
D: TRBD1
size: -
DNA: TGTGCTAGCAGCTACGGGACAGGCCGGGGTGAGCAGTTCTTC
CDR3: CASSYGTGRGEQFF

V: TRBV29-1
J: TRBJ2-7
D: TRBD1
size: -
DNA: TGCAGCGTTAGGGACAGCCCCTACGAGCAGTACTTC
CDR3: CSVRDSPYEQYF

V: TRBV7-8
J: TRBJ2-3
D: TRBD1
size: few
DNA: TGTGCCAGCAGCTTAACTAACAGGGGCCGCTTGTATTTT
CDR3: CASSLTNRGRLYF

V: TRBV18
J: TRBJ1-5
D: -
size: -
DNA: TGTGCCAGCTCACCAGAACCAGGGGCAGGCCAGCCCCAGCATTTT
CDR3: CASSPEPGAGQPQHF

V: TRBV28
J: TRBJ2-1
D: TRBD2
size: -
DNA: TGTGCCAGCAACCTAGGGACTAGCGGGAAGCAGTTCTTC
CDR3: CASNLGTSGKQFF

V: TRBV28
J: TRBJ2-7
D: TRBD2
size: -
DNA: TGTGCCAGCAGTTTTTCTAGCGGATACTACGAGCAGTACTTC
CDR3: CASSFSSGYYEQYF

V: TRBV6-5
J: TRBJ2-1
D: -
size: -
DNA: TGTGCCAGCAGATTAGCTCTTAGCTCCTACAATGAGCAGTTCTTC
CDR3: CASRLALSSYNEQFF

V: TRBV15
J: TRBJ2-1
D: TRBD2
size: -
DNA: TGTGCCACCAGCAGAGAGAGCCCTGTAACTAGCGGGACCCTCAATGAGCAGTTCTTC
CDR3: CATSRESPVTSGTLNEQFF

V: TRBV27
J: TRBJ1-5
D: -
size: few
DNA: TGTGCCAGCAGTTGGCAGGCCAACCAGCCCCAGCATTTT
CDR3: CASSWQANQPQHF

V: TRBV28
J: TRBJ1-2
D: TRBD1
size: -
DNA: TGTGCCAGCAGTTTAGGGGGACAGACAGGGACTAACTATGGCTACACCTTC
CDR3: CASSLGGQTGTNYGYTF

V: TRBV29-1
J: TRBJ1-3
D: -
size: few
DNA: TGCAGCGTTGATAAGGCAGGGGACGGAAACACCATATATTTT
CDR3: CSVDKAGDGNTIYF

V: TRBV7-3
J: TRBJ2-1
D: TRBD2
size: -
DNA: TGTGCCAGCAGCCCCGGGACTAGCGGTTACAATGAGCAGTTCTTC
CDR3: CASSPGTSGYNEQFF

V: TRBV18
J: TRBJ2-1
D: TRBD2
size: -
DNA: TGTGCCAGCTCACCACAGCGGGAGGGCTCCTACAATGAGCAGTTCTTC
CDR3: CASSPQREGSYNEQFF

V: TRBV5-4
J: TRBJ2-5
D: TRBD1
size: few
DNA: TGTGCCAGCAGTCCGGGACAGAGCCAAGAGACCCAGTACTTC
CDR3: CASSPGQSQETQYF

V: TRBV4-1
J: TRBJ2-7
D: TRBD1
size: few
DNA: TGCGCCAGCAGCCAACTCCCGGGACAGTATTCCTACGAGCAGTACTTC
CDR3: CASSQLPGQYSYEQYF

V: TRBV28
J: TRBJ1-2
D: -
size: -
DNA: TGTGCCAGCAGAATTGGGCAGTTGCTTAACTATGGCTACACCTTC
CDR3: CASRIGQLLNYGYTF

V: TRBV11-2
J: TRBJ1-1
D: -
size: few
DNA: TGTGCCAGCAGCTTAGGCTCAGGGATACAAGCAGCTTTCTTT
CDR3: CASSLGSGIQAAFF

V: TRBV18
J: TRBJ1-4
D: TRBD1
size: few
DNA: TGTGCCAGCTCACCAGCGGACAGGGAGAATGAAAAACTGTTTTTT
CDR3: CASSPADRENEKLFF

V: TRBV5-4
J: TRBJ2-7
D: -
size: few
DNA: TGTGCCAGCAGCCCTAGCCAGGCCCACGACGAGCAGTACTTC
CDR3: CASSPSQAHDEQYF

V: TRBV28
J: TRBJ1-5
D: TRBD1
size: -
DNA: TGTGCCAGCAGTTACCCCTGGGACAGTAGGACCCAGCATTTT
CDR3: CASSYPWDSRTQHF

V: TRBV18
J: TRBJ1-3
D: -
size: -
DNA: TGTGCCAGCTCACCATCTACAGGGAGCTCTGGAAACACCATATATTTT
CDR3: CASSPSTGSSGNTIYF

V: TRBV9
J: TRBJ2-5
D: TRBD2
size: -
DNA: TGTGCCAGCAGCGGGACTAGCGGGAGGTCTCTCGGGTACCAAGAGACCCAGTACTTC
CDR3: CASSGTSGRSLGYQETQYF

V: TRBV28
J: TRBJ2-7
D: -
size: -
DNA: TGTGCCAGCCTACCCCAACTAGGGCCAAACGAGCAGTACTTC
CDR3: CASLPQLGPNEQYF

V: TRBV4-3
J: TRBJ2-7
D: -
size: -
DNA: TGCGCCAGCAGCGAATCGCTGGCGGGGAGATACGAGCAGTACTTC
CDR3: CASSESLAGRYEQYF

V: TRBV4-2
J: TRBJ2-7
D: -
size: -
DNA: TGTGCCAGCAGCCAAGCCGGACACGATTTCTCCTACGAGCAGTACTTC
CDR3: CASSQAGHDFSYEQYF

V: TRBV30
J: TRBJ1-4
D: -
size: -
DNA: TGTGCCTGGAGTGTACTCGGCGAGGGACTGTTTTTT
CDR3: CAWSVLGEGLFF

V: TRBV19
J: TRBJ2-1
D: TRBD2
size: few
DNA: TGTGCCAGTAGTATAGACGGGACTAGCGAGTACAATGAGCAGTTCTTC
CDR3: CASSIDGTSEYNEQFF

V: TRBV28
J: TRBJ2-5
D: -
size: few
DNA: TGTGCCAGCAGTTTTGGCAGGGTGGAGACCCAGTACTTC
CDR3: CASSFGRVETQYF

V: TRBV29-1
J: TRBJ1-1
D: -
size: -
DNA: TGCAGCGTTGATCGGAACACTGAAGCTTTCTTT
CDR3: CSVDRNTEAFF

V: TRBV11-2
J: TRBJ2-5
D: TRBD1
size: once
DNA: TGTGCCAGCAGCCACCAGGGGGTTCGAGAGACCCAGTACTTC
CDR3: CASSHQGVRETQYF

V: TRBV14
J: TRBJ2-5
D: TRBD2
size: few
DNA: TGTGCCAGCAGCCAAGATGGGCCCTTCGGGACTAGCGGCCAAGAGACCCAGTACTTC
CDR3: CASSQDGPFGTSGQETQYF

V: TRBV30
J: TRBJ2-2
D: TRBD2
size: few
DNA: TGTGCCTGGAGTGGATTAGCGGGAGGGCTTGTCACCGGGGAGCTGTTTTTT
CDR3: CAWSGLAGGLVTGELFF

V: TRBV29-1
J: TRBJ2-2
D: TRBD1
size: -
DNA: TGCAGCGTTGAGGGGTCCCCAGGGGGCACCGGGGAGCTGTTTTTT
CDR3: CSVEGSPGGTGELFF

V: TRBV5-1
J: TRBJ2-3
D: TRBD2
size: few
DNA: TGCGCCAGCAGCTTCACTAGCGGGAGGTCAACCGATACGCAGTATTTT
CDR3: CASSFTSGRSTDTQYF

V: TRBV7-9
J: TRBJ2-3
D: -
size: -
DNA: TGTGCCAGCAGCTTGAGGGTGGGCTCTCGTGCAGATACGCAGTATTTT
CDR3: CASSLRVGSRADTQYF

V: TRBV7-3
J: TRBJ2-1
D: TRBD2
size: -
DNA: TGTGCCAGCAGCTCGAACGGACTAGCGGGATCGAATGAGCAGTTCTTC
CDR3: CASSSNGLAGSNEQFF

V: TRBV15
J: TRBJ1-5
D: -
size: -
DNA: TGTGCCACCAGCAGAGGACCGGCGGATCTGCCCCAGCATTTT
CDR3: CATSRGPADLPQHF

V: TRBV27
J: TRBJ1-1
D: TRBD1
size: -
DNA: TGTGCCAGCAGTTTAGGAGGGGGCCGTGGGCGGACTGAAGCTTTCTTT
CDR3: CASSLGGGRGRTEAFF

V: TRBV30
J: TRBJ1-4
D: -
size: -
DNA: TGTGCCTGGAGTACTGGGGGGGAAAAACTGTTTTTT
CDR3: CAWSTGGEKLFF

V: TRBV19
J: TRBJ2-3
D: -
size: few
DNA: TGTGCCAGTAGTGCCTCTACCACTGATACGCAGTATTTT
CDR3: CASSASTTDTQYF

V: TRBV29-1
J: TRBJ2-2
D: -
size: few
DNA: TGCAGCGCTATAGCCGGGGAGCTGTTTTTT
CDR3: CSAIAGELFF